Shown below are 25 T cell receptor beta chains from a single sample sequenced in a study of cytomegalovirus exposure and HLA in healthy donors. The PCR had 60 Vbeta and 13 Jbeta primers. Clones were read by immunoSEQ multiplex PCR, and TCRdb kept only the in-frame ones, dropping some. The sample lists approximately 100,000 clones, roughly 70% occurring once. Source material: PBMCs. The receptors come from a man aged 35 to 55 in good health and CMV-seropositive.

Comment on this clone: One end of the junction fails to match germline, which may point to a read error. The rearrangement uses TRBV5-1 and TRBJ1-4, with TRBD1 as a possible D gene (5 bases). Germline CDR1 is SGHRS and CDR2 is YFSETQ. This CDR3 contains 17 residues. The chain's CDR3 is CASSLGPIRGTNQKLFF. CDR3 DNA: TGCGCCAGCAGCTTGGGCCCTATCCGGGGGACTAATCAAAAACTGTTTTTT.

The chain employs TRBV5-1 and TRBJ1-1; TRBD1 is a possible D gene (6 bases). The germline gives CDR1 SGHRS, CDR2 YFSETQ. Trimming left V 4 bases short and J 5 bases short, with 12 bases between. This CDR3 is built from 13 residues. CDR3 amino acids: CASSLDRPTEAFF. The DNA for the CDR3 is TGCGCCAGCAGCCTCGACAGGCCAACTGAAGCTTTCTTT. The full variable domain, rest sourced from reference TRBV5-1 and TRBJ1-1, is KAGVTQTPRYLIKTRGQQVTLSCSPISGHRSVSWYQQTPGQGLQFLFEYFSETQRNKGNFPGRFSGRQFSNSRSEMNVSTLELGDSALYLCASSLDRPTEAFFGQGTRLTVV.

The genes are TRBV21-1 and TRBJ1-3. TRBV21-1 counts as a pseudogene. This CDR3 has 15 residues. In DNA form, the CDR3 reads TGTGCCAGCAGCAAAGAAGAGGGTAATAGAAACACCATATATTTT. This gives the protein CASSKEEGNRNTIYF.

The chain employs TRBV4-1 and TRBJ2-1; 8 bases are a match to TRBD2. The CDR3 is 16 residues long. Germline lookup yields CDR1 MGHRA and CDR2 YSYEKL. V trimming: 1 base; J trimming: 5 bases; junction bases outside the gene matches: 7. CDR3 sequence: CASSQVFGGRNNEQFF. The DNA of the CDR3 is TGCGCCAGCAGCCAAGTATTTGGCGGGAGGAACAATGAGCAGTTCTTC.

The V and J genes are TRBV7-6 and TRBJ1-1; 8 bases map to TRBD1. V shed 4 bases, J shed 3 bases, and the junction held 10 bases outside the gene matches. CDR1 SGHVS and CDR2 FNYEAQ come from the germline V gene. This CDR3 has 16 residues. In nucleotides, the CDR3 is TGTGCCAGCAGCTCCGAGGACAGGGACGGGGACACTGAAGCTTTCTTT. Translation: CASSSEDRDGDTEAFF.

The table lists this clone with a few counts. The rearrangement uses TRBV30 and TRBJ1-5; maybe TRBD1 (6 bases). The V end lost 2 bases, the J end lost 1 base, and 18 bases lay between the germline ends. The CDR3 consists of 17 residues. Looked up from germline, CDR1 is GTSNPN and CDR2 is SVGIG (reference sequence). The CDR3 sequence: CAWSRSYRDRSNQPQHF. For the CDR3, the DNA is TGTGCCTGGAGTAGATCTTACAGGGATCGCAGCAATCAGCCCCAGCATTTT.

The chain links TRBV4-2 to TRBJ1-5; tentative D call: TRBD1 (5 bases). V dropped 1 base and J dropped 3 bases, with 7 bases sitting between them. Per the germline V gene, CDR1 is LGHNA and CDR2 is YNFKEQ. The CDR3 consists of 14 residues. Here the CDR3 reads CASSQAGPNQPQHF. CDR3 DNA sequence: TGTGCCAGCAGCCAAGCAGGGCCCAATCAGCCCCAGCATTTT.

In its sample, this clone was seen many times. The chain recombines TRBV7-6 with TRBJ1-2, with 10 bases aligning to TRBD1. V shed 5 bases, J shed 2 bases, and the junction held 2 bases outside the gene matches. This CDR3 has 14 residues. The germline CDR1 and CDR2 sequences are SGHVS and FNYEAQ. This CDR3 reads CASSPTGGNYGYTF. DNA for the CDR3: TGTGCCAGCAGCCCGACAGGGGGCAACTATGGCTACACCTTC.

CDR3 nucleotide sequence: TGTGCCAGCAGCTTGTCTTACGGTAGCTCCTACAATGAGCAGTTCTTC. This encodes CASSLSYGSSYNEQFF. J is TRBJ2-1 and V is TRBV5-8; no reliable D call. CDR3 length: 16 amino acids. The germline gives CDR1 SGHTS, CDR2 YDEGEE. V lost 1 base to trimming and J lost 0 bases, with 11 bases between them.

The chain couples TRBV7-8 to TRBJ2-7; D might be TRBD1 (6 bases). Germline V lookup: CDR1 SGHVS, CDR2 FQNEAQ. This CDR3 spans 14 amino acids. With 3 bases removed from V and 0 bases from J, the gap between germline ends came to 9 bases. This CDR3 is CASSFRDTSYEQYV. CDR3 sequence (DNA): TGTGCCAGCAGCTTCCGGGACACCTCCTACGAGCAGTACGTC.

The chain uses TRBV15 and TRBJ2-7, with 9 bases that match TRBD2. Per the germline V gene, CDR1 is LNHNV and CDR2 is YYDKDF (reference sequence). The CDR3 is made up of 14 amino acids. V was clipped by 3 bases and J by 0 bases; unmatched bases: 0. In nucleotides, the CDR3 is TGTGCCACCAGCAGTAGCGGGAGCTCCTACGAGCAGTACGTC. Encoded protein: CATSSSGSSYEQYV.

The V call is TRBV10-3, the J call TRBJ2-1; D gene unclear. V was cut by 4 bases and J by 5 bases, with 3 bases left in between. The CDR3 extends over 11 amino acids. Per germline, CDR1 ENHRY and CDR2 SYGVKD. CDR3 loop: CAISVDNEQFF. The CDR3 DNA is TGTGCCATCAGTGTAGACAATGAGCAGTTCTTC.

The chain recombines TRBV7-8 with TRBJ2-7; 9 nucleotides line up with TRBD2. Per the germline V gene, CDR1 is SGHVS and CDR2 is FQNEAQ. The ends lost 3 bases at V and 0 bases at J; junction bases unmatched: 3. The CDR3 extends over 15 amino acids. The CDR3 DNA sequence: TGTGCCAGCAGCTTCTCAGCGGGAGGCTCCTACGAGCAGTACTTC. Amino acids: CASSFSAGGSYEQYF.

V and J are TRBV11-2 and TRBJ2-1; 13 nucleotides match TRBD2. The CDR3 contains 15 residues. Losses at the gene ends were 2 bases for V and 7 bases for J; bases not matched to a gene: 2. In germline, CDR1 is SGHAT, CDR2 FQNNGV. The CDR3 reads CASSLMTSGRNEQFF. The CDR3 DNA reads TGTGCCAGCAGCTTAATGACTAGCGGGAGGAATGAGCAGTTCTTC. The full variable domain, in which reference TRBV11-2 and TRBJ2-1 provide the parts outside the CDR3, is EAGVAQSPRYKIIEKRQSVAFWCNPISGHATLYWYQQILGQGPKLLIQFQNNGVVDDSQLPKDRFSAERLKGVDSTLKIQPAKLEDSAVYLCASSLMTSGRNEQFFGPGTRLTVL.

This clone came up a few times. The CDR3 DNA reads TGTGCCAGCAGTGCCCGGGACAGGGACCTGAACACTGAAGCTTTCTTT. Translation: CASSARDRDLNTEAFF. V and J are TRBV6-6 and TRBJ1-1; 9 nucleotides agree with TRBD1. CDR3 size: 16 residues. CDR1 is MNHNY, CDR2 SVGAGI, per germline (reference sequence). V gave up 5 bases and J gave up 0 bases; unmatched junction bases: 7.

The chain employs TRBV6-1 and TRBJ2-7, with D unclear. Trimming removed 4 bases from V and 6 bases from J, with 19 bases in between. The CDR3 contains 15 residues. Germline V gene sequence: CDR1 MNHNS, CDR2 SASEGT. The CDR3 loop is CASSAHLIEQSEQYV. In nucleotides, the CDR3 is TGTGCCAGCAGTGCCCATCTTATTGAGCAGAGCGAGCAGTACGTC.

This chain connects TRBV6-4 to TRBJ2-2; 12 bases map to TRBD2. The CDR3 is made up of 18 amino acids. Germline values: CDR1 MRHNA, CDR2 SNTAGT. The V and J ends lost 2 bases and 4 bases, in that order; junction bases with no gene match: 8. The CDR3 spells CASSDRRLAGVSTGELFF. CDR3 coding DNA: TGTGCCAGCAGTGACCGTCGACTAGCGGGAGTATCCACCGGGGAGCTGTTTTTT.

J is TRBJ2-1 and V is TRBV7-8; D is ambiguous. The V end was cut by 3 bases, the J end by 7 bases, with 7 bases between. This CDR3 contains 12 residues. CDR1 SGHVS and CDR2 FQNEAQ come from the germline V gene. The CDR3 coding sequence is TGTGCCAGCAGCTTCGGTCCTAATGAGCAGTTCTTC. This encodes CASSFGPNEQFF.

The chain has TRBV5-5 and TRBJ1-3; D remains ambiguous. Looked up from germline, CDR1 is SGHKS and CDR2 is YYEKEE (reference sequence). Trimming stripped 2 bases from V and 0 bases from J, with 6 bases between. This CDR3 is built from 14 residues. The CDR3 DNA sequence: TGTGCCAGCAGCTTAGACATCTCTGGAAACACCATATATTTT. Translation gives CASSLDISGNTIYF.

CDR3 loop: CASSAPSSRGETQYF. The CDR3, as DNA: TGTGCCAGCAGTGCGCCTAGCTCCCGGGGGGAGACCCAGTACTTC. The J gene is TRBJ2-5, the V gene TRBV6-1; D is possibly TRBD2 (6 bases). The CDR3 is 15 residues long. Per germline, CDR1 MNHNS and CDR2 SASEGT. Trimming removed 4 bases at V and 5 bases at J, with 17 bases between.

This clone has just a few counts. The chain uses TRBV28 and TRBJ1-4; no clear D. V shed 5 bases and J shed 4 bases, with 14 bases lying between them. Per the germline V gene, CDR1 is MDHEN and CDR2 is SYDVKM. CDR3 length equals 15 residues. CDR3 DNA sequence: TGTGCCAGCAGTCAACCGGGAGGACTTAATGAAAAACTGTTTTTT. It translates to CASSQPGGLNEKLFF.

The chain is built from TRBV7-2 and TRBJ2-5; TRBD1 matches at 8 bases. Germline lookup yields CDR1 SGHTA and CDR2 FQGNSA. CDR3 length equals 16 residues. The V and J ends lost 4 bases and 9 bases, in that order; junction bases with no gene match: 16. For the CDR3, the DNA is TGTGCCAGCAGCTCAAGGACAGGGTTCGGGGATCAGGCCCAGTACTTC. The encoded protein is CASSSRTGFGDQAQYF.

This clone was seen a handful of times. V usage is TRBV6-5 and J usage is TRBJ1-2; D is uncertain. In germline, CDR1 is MNHEY, CDR2 SVGAGI. V shed 0 bases and J shed 8 bases, with 13 bases lying between them. This CDR3 has 14 residues. CDR3 sequence reads: CASSYSGQTKGYTF. The DNA for the CDR3 is TGTGCCAGCAGTTACTCCGGTCAGACTAAGGGCTACACCTTC.

CDR3 nucleotides: TGTGCCAGCACCGTAGCGGGTGGATATGGCTACACCTTC. It specifies CASTVAGGYGYTF. The V and J genes are TRBV11-2 and TRBJ1-2; D unresolved. Germline V gene data show CDR1 as SGHAT and CDR2 as FQNNGV. V was cut by 7 bases and J by 5 bases, with 14 bases left in between. The CDR3 is 13 residues long.

This chain uses TRBV7-9 with TRBJ1-4; D is perhaps TRBD1 (5 bases). Trimming cost V 5 bases and J 0 bases, with 19 bases left between them. This CDR3 has 18 amino acids. Germline V gives CDR1 SEHNR, CDR2 FQNEAQ (reference sequence). CDR3 nucleotide sequence: TGTGCCAGCAGCGCAACGACAGATTCGTCCTCAACTAATGAAAAACTGTTTTTT. Translating it yields CASSATTDSSSTNEKLFF.